This T cell receptor beta chain emerged from a study of T cell responses to AZD1222 COVID-19 vaccine. The study, taken as a whole, reports: Mostly white British, mostly female donors; authors suggested clonal diversity may be underestimated. Close to half of all spike-specific TCRs reportedly target regions of the variants that are unmutated.

Germline V lookup: CDR1 MGHRA, CDR2 YSYEKL. The CDR3 totals 14 residues. V was pared by 0 bases and J by 7 bases, with 5 bases of the junction left unmatched. Profiled with immunoSEQ multiplex PCR; TCRdb holds only in-frame clones, not every one. Among around 100,000 clones listed, about 91% were seen once. Concerning this clone: Its cognate antigen is unknown.

The sequence came from an adult who received the AZD1222 COVID-19 vaccine. The rearrangement joins TRBV4-1 to TRBJ1-1; 7 bases are a match to TRBD1. Sequencing was performed on peripheral blood, taken 28 days after the second AZD1222 dose. CDR3 DNA: TGCGCCAGCAGCCAAGATCCGGGACAGAGTGAAGCTTTCTTT. It encodes CASSQDPGQSEAFF.